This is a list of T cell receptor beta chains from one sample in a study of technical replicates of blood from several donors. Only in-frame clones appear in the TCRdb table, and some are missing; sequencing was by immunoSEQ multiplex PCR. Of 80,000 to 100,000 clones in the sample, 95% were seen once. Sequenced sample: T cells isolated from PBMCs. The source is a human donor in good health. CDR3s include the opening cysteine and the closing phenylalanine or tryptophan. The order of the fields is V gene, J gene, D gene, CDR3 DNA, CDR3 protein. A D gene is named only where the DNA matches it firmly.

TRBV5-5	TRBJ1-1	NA	TGTGCCAGCAGCTTGGCGGGGAACACTGAAGCTTTCTTT	CASSLAGNTEAFF
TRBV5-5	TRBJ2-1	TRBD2	TGTGCCAGCAGCTTAGCGGGGGGAACCTACAATGAGCAGTTCTTC	CASSLAGGTYNEQFF
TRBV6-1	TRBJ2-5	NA	TGTGCCAGCGTCCGGGATTTCCAAGAGACCCAGTACTTC	CASVRDFQETQYF
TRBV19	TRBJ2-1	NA	TGTGCCAGTAGTATAGATCGAGGGGGCTACAATGAGCAGTTCTTC	CASSIDRGGYNEQFF
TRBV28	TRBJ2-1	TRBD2	TGTGCCAGCGATGGGCTAGCGGGAGATAGCTCCTACAATGAGCAGTTCTTC	CASDGLAGDSSYNEQFF
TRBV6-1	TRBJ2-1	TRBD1	TGTGCCAGCAGTGAAGCGCCCGACACAGGGGGCTTATACAGTGAGCAGTTCTTC	CASSEAPDTGGLYSEQFF
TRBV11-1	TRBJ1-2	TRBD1	TGTGCCAGCAGCCGAAGACAGGGCTATGGCTACACCTTC	CASSRRQGYGYTF
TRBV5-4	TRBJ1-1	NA	TGTGCCAGCAGCCCCTCCTCGGGTCCAATCTCACACACTGAAGCTTTCTTT	CASSPSSGPISHTEAFF
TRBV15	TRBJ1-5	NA	TGTGCCACCAGCAGTAAAGCGGCGGCTCCCCAGCATTTT	CATSSKAAAPQHF
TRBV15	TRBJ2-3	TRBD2	TGTGCCACCAGCAGAGATCCCCTCCGGACTAGCGGTTACACAGATACGCAGTATTTT	CATSRDPLRTSGYTDTQYF
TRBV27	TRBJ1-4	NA	TGTGCCAGCAGTCCCATCGGGAGCCCTAATGAAAAACTGTTTTTT	CASSPIGSPNEKLFF
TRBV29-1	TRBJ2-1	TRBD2	TGCAGCGTTGATGGGTCCAGGGGGACTAGCGGGAGGATCTACTACAATGAGCAGTTCTTC	CSVDGSRGTSGRIYYNEQFF
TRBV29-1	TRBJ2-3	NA	TGCAGCGTTGGGGTATTTGGACAGTACACAGATACGCAGTATTTT	CSVGVFGQYTDTQYF
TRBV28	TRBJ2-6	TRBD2	TGTGCCAGCGAAGGACTAGCGGGACCCGGGGCCAACGTCCTGACTTTC	CASEGLAGPGANVLTF
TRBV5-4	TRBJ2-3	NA	TGTGCCAGCAGCGAATTTTTACAGGGTACAGATACGCAGTATTTT	CASSEFLQGTDTQYF
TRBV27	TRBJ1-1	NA	TGTGCCAGCAGGCCCTTAGCGAACACTGAAGCTTTCTTT	CASRPLANTEAFF
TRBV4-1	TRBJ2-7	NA	TGCGCCAGCAGCCAGACAGGATACGAGCAGTACTTC	CASSQTGYEQYF
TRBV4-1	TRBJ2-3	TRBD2	TGCGCCAGCAGCCAAATTCTTATAGCAGCGGGGGCGGTGGGAGATACGCAGTATTTT	CASSQILIAAGAVGDTQYF
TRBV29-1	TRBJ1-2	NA	TGCAGCGTTTCTTTGACAGCCTATGGCTACACCTTC	CSVSLTAYGYTF
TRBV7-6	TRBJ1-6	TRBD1	TGTGCCAGCAGCCCGGGACAGGGATATAATTCACCCCTCCACTTT	CASSPGQGYNSPLHF
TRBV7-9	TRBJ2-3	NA	TGTGCCAGCAGCTTGGCCCACAGTACGGGGTTCGGTGATACGCAGTATTTT	CASSLAHSTGFGDTQYF
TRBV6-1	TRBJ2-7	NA	TGTGCCAGCAGTGTGACAGAGACCTACGAGCAGTACTTC	CASSVTETYEQYF